The entry that follows covers one T cell receptor beta chain sequence. Antigen specificity is unknown. Each patient with chemo-refractory metastatic non-small-cell lung cancer was treated with focal radiation plus CTLA-4 blockade using ipilimumab. Germline V lookup: CDR1 SGHRS, CDR2 YFSETQ. CDR3 length equals 15 residues. V lost 1 base and J lost 3, with 14 bases in between. The sample originates from a study of radiotherapy plus CTLA-4 blockade in lung cancer. Repertoires were generated with immunoSEQ multiplex PCR, while TCRdb's copy carries only in-frame clones and drops some. The data show about 64,000 clones, 72% seen once. The study, taken as a whole, reports: With interferon-beta, early dynamics of blood T cell clones were reported to best predict response. Radiotherapy with ipilimumab was followed by blood expansion of tumor-derived clones.

This receptor was identified in a human donor with non-small cell lung cancer whose response to radiotherapy plus ipilimumab could not be evaluated. The chain uses TRBV5-1 and TRBJ2-7, with a tentative D call TRBD1 (5 bases). Sequencing used peripheral blood, obtained from a patient treated with radiotherapy plus ipilimumab. For the CDR3, the DNA is TGCGCCAGCAGCTTGAAGCTGGAAGGGGACTACGAGCAGTACTTC. Translated: CASSLKLEGDYEQYF.